Presented here are 20 T cell receptor beta chains from one specimen sequenced in a study of T cell responses to AZD1222 COVID-19 vaccine. Generated by immunoSEQ multiplex PCR, the TCRdb table keeps only in-frame clones and is missing some. This sample has about 200,000 clones, with roughly 92% found just once. Specimen: peripheral blood, collected 28 days after the second AZD1222 dose. The receptors were sampled from an adult who received the AZD1222 COVID-19 vaccine.

This sequence joins TRBV7-9 and TRBJ1-1, with D unresolved. This CDR3 has 11 residues. Looked up from germline, CDR1 is SEHNR and CDR2 is FQNEAQ (reference sequence). The germline V and J ends were trimmed by 2 bases and 6 bases, with 4 bases remaining between them. The chain's CDR3 is CASSLIPEAFF. CDR3 DNA sequence: TGTGCCAGCAGCTTAATCCCTGAAGCTTTCTTT.

This clone came up a few times. This chain uses TRBV28 with TRBJ1-2, with D hard to call. CDR1 and CDR2 (germline): MDHEN, SYDVKM. V lost 4 bases and J 4 bases, leaving 4 bases between the germline ends. The CDR3 is 11 amino acids. CDR3: CASSSVYGYTF. The CDR3 nucleotides read TGTGCCAGCAGTTCAGTCTATGGCTACACCTTC.

The chain links TRBV7-9 to TRBJ1-6, with D possibly TRBD1 on 5 matching bases. Trimming removed 5 bases from V and 3 bases from J, with 11 bases in between. Germline V gene lookup returns CDR1 SEHNR and CDR2 FQNEAQ (reference sequence). This CDR3 has 15 residues. CDR3 sequence: CASSPGANYNSPLHF. The CDR3 coding sequence is TGTGCCAGCAGCCCCGGGGCTAACTATAATTCACCCCTCCACTTT. The whole variable domain, remainder taken from reference TRBV7-9 and TRBJ1-6, is DTGVSQNPRHKITKRGQNVTFRCDPISEHNRLYWYRQTLGQGPEFLTYFQNEAQLEKSRLLSDRFSAERPKGSFSTLEIQRTEQGDSAMYLCASSPGANYNSPLHFGNGTRLTVT.

V usage is TRBV5-1 and J usage is TRBJ2-1; 10 bases map to TRBD2. This CDR3 is 14 amino acids long. Germline V gives CDR1 SGHRS, CDR2 YFSETQ. V was pared by 2 bases and J by 12 bases, with 8 bases of the junction left unmatched. CDR3 nucleotide sequence: TGCGCCAGCAGCTTTTATCCTAGCGGGGGTTCGCAGTTCTTC. This sequence encodes CASSFYPSGGSQFF.

V is TRBV11-2 and J is TRBJ2-7; D call uncertain. The CDR3 loop spans 14 amino acids. CDR1 and CDR2 from the germline V gene are SGHAT and FQNNGV. The V end was cut by 4 bases, the J end by 0 bases, with 10 bases between. The CDR3 region is CASSYPLSSYEQYF. CDR3 DNA: TGTGCCAGCAGCTACCCCTTAAGCTCCTACGAGCAGTACTTC.

This chain links TRBV2 with TRBJ1-5; 9 bases are a match to TRBD1. The germline gives CDR1 SNHLY, CDR2 FYNNEI. The CDR3 spans 14 residues. V dropped 6 bases and J dropped 6; count of bases not matched to a gene: 6. As DNA, the CDR3 is TGTGCCAGCAGAAAACAGGGGGCCGGTCAGCCCCAGCATTTT. Translation: CASRKQGAGQPQHF.

This clone has just one count. The genes are TRBV6-5 and TRBJ2-3; D uncertain. The CDR3 extends over 12 amino acids. Trimming removed 6 bases at V and 5 bases at J, with 9 bases between. The germline gives CDR1 MNHEY, CDR2 SVGAGI. As DNA, the CDR3 is TGTGCCAGCAGCGAGATAGGAGATACGCAGTATTTT. As protein: CASSEIGDTQYF.

The chain links TRBV7-9 to TRBJ1-1, with D uncertain. The ends were cut back, 3 bases at V and 3 bases at J, with 8 bases in the middle. The V gene's germline CDR1 is SEHNR and CDR2 FQNEAQ (reference sequence). CDR3 length: 13 residues. This chain's CDR3 is CASSFTGDTEAFF. The CDR3 DNA sequence: TGTGCCAGCAGCTTTACCGGGGACACTGAAGCTTTCTTT.

The chain couples TRBV11-3 to TRBJ1-2; D possibly corresponds to TRBD1 (5 bases). V shed 5 bases and J shed 6 bases, with 13 bases lying between them. The CDR3 spans 13 residues. Germline CDR1 and CDR2: SGHNT and YENEEA. CDR3 amino acids: CASSPTPGHGYTF. The CDR3 nucleotides read TGTGCCAGCAGCCCCACCCCGGGACATGGCTACACCTTC.

The chain is built from TRBV12-5 and TRBJ2-7, with D possibly matching TRBD2 (6 bases). CDR1 LGHNT and CDR2 FRNRAP come from the germline V gene. Deletions cut 0 bases from V and 7 bases from J, with 16 bases between. The CDR3 loop spans 15 amino acids. In DNA form, the CDR3 reads TGTGCTAGTGGTTTGGTTACCCCGGCGGCGGGGGAGCAGTACTTC. Amino acids: CASGLVTPAAGEQYF. The entire variable domain, with the rest obtained from reference TRBV12-5 and TRBJ2-7, is as follows: DARVTQTPRHKVTEMGQEVTMRCQPILGHNTVFWYRQTMMQGLELLAYFRNRAPLDDSGMPKDRFSAEMPDATLATLKIQPSEPRDSAVYFCASGLVTPAAGEQYFGPGTRLTVT.

A word on this clone: Different DNA sequences within this sample yield the same CDR3. The chain joins TRBV27 to TRBJ1-6, with D hard to call. CDR1 is MNHEY, CDR2 SMNVEV, per germline (reference sequence). V lost 2 bases and J lost 7, with 3 bases in between. The CDR3 totals 12 residues. The CDR3 here is CASSLGNSPLHF. The CDR3 DNA sequence: TGTGCCAGCAGTTTAGGCAATTCACCCCTCCACTTT.

The V and J genes are TRBV28 and TRBJ1-6; 8 bases match TRBD1. The J segment lost 7 bases and the V segment lost 5 bases, leaving 7 bases of the junction unmatched. The CDR3 consists of 15 residues. CDR1 is MDHEN, CDR2 SYDVKM, per germline. The CDR3 loop is CASSTGQGRNSPLHF. CDR3 sequence (DNA): TGTGCCAGCAGTACCGGACAGGGCCGCAATTCACCCCTCCACTTT.

CDR3 in DNA: TGTGCCAGCAGCTCCAGGGGCGCGGGCCAGCCCCAGCATTTT. Translation gives CASSSRGAGQPQHF. This chain links TRBV7-8 with TRBJ1-5; the D gene is possibly TRBD1 (6 bases). V gave up 4 bases and J gave up 7 bases, with 14 bases separating them. Per germline, CDR1 SGHVS and CDR2 FQNEAQ. The CDR3 totals 14 residues.

The V call is TRBV6-5, the J call TRBJ2-1; D is possibly TRBD2 (7 bases). Per germline, CDR1 MNHEY and CDR2 SVGAGI. V lost 2 bases, J lost 9 bases, and 20 bases lay in between. The CDR3 contains 16 residues. The CDR3 protein is CASSYPPGPRGGEQFF. DNA for the CDR3: TGTGCCAGCAGTTACCCTCCGGGACCTAGGGGGGGTGAGCAGTTCTTC.

With respect to this clone: The same CDR3 also results from other DNA sequences found in this sample. The J gene is TRBJ1-1, the V gene TRBV6-5; 8 bases line up with TRBD1. J gave up 0 bases and V 6 bases, and 3 bases lay outside the gene matches. This CDR3 comprises 14 residues. CDR1 and CDR2 from the germline V gene are MNHEY and SVGAGI. For the CDR3, the DNA is TGTGCCAGCAGCCGACAGGGGATGAACACTGAAGCTTTCTTT. Amino acids: CASSRQGMNTEAFF.

The J gene is TRBJ2-7, the V gene TRBV4-3, with D possibly being TRBD2 (7 bases). This CDR3 has 15 amino acids. The germline V and J ends were trimmed by 4 bases and 2 bases, with 15 bases remaining between them. Germline V CDR1 and CDR2: LGHNA, YSLEER. For the CDR3, the DNA is TGCGCCAGCAGCCTCTCTGGGGGGGGGCCCTACGAGCAGTACTTC. This translates into CASSLSGGGPYEQYF.

V usage is TRBV30 and J usage is TRBJ1-5; tentative D call: TRBD1 (5 bases). This CDR3 comprises 13 residues. CDR1 is GTSNPN and CDR2 is SVGIG in the germline V gene (reference sequence). V dropped 1 base and J dropped 5 bases, with 9 bases sitting between them. For the CDR3, the DNA is TGTGCCTGGAGTGGGGGGTATGATCAGCCCCAGCATTTT. This codes for CAWSGGYDQPQHF. Variable domain in full (rest from reference TRBV30 and TRBJ1-5): SQTIHQWPATLVQPVGSPLSLECTVEGTSNPNLYWYRQAAGRGLQLLFYSVGIGQISSEVPQNLSASRPQDRQFILSSKKLLLSDSGFYLCAWSGGYDQPQHFGDGTRLSIL.

The chain combines TRBV6-2 or TRBV6-3 with TRBJ2-2; TRBD2 is a possible D gene (5 bases). This CDR3 spans 15 amino acids. Trimming shortened V by 2 bases and J by 6 bases, and 13 bases separated the two germline ends. Germline V gene lookup returns CDR1 MNHEY and CDR2 SVGEGT. The CDR3 bases are TGTGCCAGCAGTTACGTGGGAGAGTGGGCCGGGGAGCTGTTTTTT. As protein: CASSYVGEWAGELFF.

The V gene is TRBV30, the J gene TRBJ2-5; possibly TRBD1 or TRBD2 for D (6 bases each). Germline V lookup: CDR1 GTSNPN, CDR2 SVGIG (reference sequence). The CDR3 is 13 amino acids. Trimming left V 0 bases short and J 8 bases short, with 13 bases between. The CDR3 protein is CAWSVGGGVTQYF. The CDR3 DNA reads TGTGCCTGGAGTGTAGGAGGGGGAGTAACCCAGTACTTC.

The V call is TRBV9, the J call TRBJ2-7; the D is unclear. Trimming took off 4 bases at V and 3 bases at J, with 14 bases between the two ends. Germline V gene lookup returns CDR1 SGDLS and CDR2 YYNGEE. This CDR3 spans 14 amino acids. The CDR3 DNA reads TGTGCCAGCAGCCCCGACCAGGTGCACTACGAGCAGTACTTC. Amino acid sequence: CASSPDQVHYEQYF.